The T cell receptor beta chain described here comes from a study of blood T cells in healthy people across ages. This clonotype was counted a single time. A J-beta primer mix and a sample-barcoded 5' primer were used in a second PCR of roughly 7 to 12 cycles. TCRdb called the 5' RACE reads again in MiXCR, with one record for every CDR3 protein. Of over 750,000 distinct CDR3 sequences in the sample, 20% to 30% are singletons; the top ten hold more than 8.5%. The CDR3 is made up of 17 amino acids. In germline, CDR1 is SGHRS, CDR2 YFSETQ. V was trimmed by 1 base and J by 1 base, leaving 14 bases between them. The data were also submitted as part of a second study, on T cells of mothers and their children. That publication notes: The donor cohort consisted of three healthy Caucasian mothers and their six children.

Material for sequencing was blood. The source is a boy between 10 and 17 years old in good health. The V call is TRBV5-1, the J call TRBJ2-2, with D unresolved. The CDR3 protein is CASSLRLMRRNTGELFF. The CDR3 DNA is TGCGCCAGCAGCTTGCGCTTAATGAGGAGGAACACCGGGGAGCTGTTTTTT.